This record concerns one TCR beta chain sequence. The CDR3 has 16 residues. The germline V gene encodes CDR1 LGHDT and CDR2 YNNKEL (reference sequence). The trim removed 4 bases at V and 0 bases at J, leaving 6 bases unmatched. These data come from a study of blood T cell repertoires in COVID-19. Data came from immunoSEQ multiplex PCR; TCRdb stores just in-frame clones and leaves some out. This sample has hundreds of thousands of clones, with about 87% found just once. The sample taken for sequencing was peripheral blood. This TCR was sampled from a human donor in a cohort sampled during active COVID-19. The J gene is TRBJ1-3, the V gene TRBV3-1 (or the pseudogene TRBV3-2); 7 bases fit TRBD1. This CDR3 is CASSRRQGNSGNTIYF. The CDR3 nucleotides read TGTGCCAGCAGCCGTCGACAGGGAAACTCTGGAAACACCATATATTTT.